This record looks at one T cell receptor beta chain sequence and its context. The data derive from a study of blood T cell repertoires in COVID-19. Study details: T cells, B-cell-depleted T cells, or PBMCs supplied cDNA or gDNA.

The CDR3 covers 16 residues. Germline CDR1 reads ENHRY; CDR2 reads SYGVKD. The V gene end was trimmed by 6 bases and the J gene end by 1 base; junction bases not matched to a gene: 8. Here immunoSEQ multiplex PCR was the method, and the copy in TCRdb shows in-frame clones only, minus some. This table has hundreds of thousands of clones, approximately 83% appearing once. The chain uses TRBV10-3 and TRBJ2-7, with 11 positions matching TRBD2. The sample comprised peripheral blood. The TCR comes from a woman aged 80 or over with acute or convalescent COVID-19. The CDR3 DNA reads TGTGCCATCAGCCAACTAGCGGGGGTATCTTCCTACGAGCAGTACTTC. This sequence encodes CAISQLAGVSSYEQYF.